This T cell receptor beta chain appears in the sequencing data of a study of T cell responses to AZD1222 COVID-19 vaccine. The CDR3 has 16 residues. V shed 5 bases and J 4 bases; nucleotides not matched to a gene: 10. Per the germline V gene, CDR1 is LNHDA and CDR2 is SQIVND (reference sequence). Assay: immunoSEQ multiplex PCR; the TCRdb copy retains only in-frame clones and omits some. Among about 150,000 clones listed, approximately 90% were seen once. The chain couples TRBV19 to TRBJ1-3; 8 bases fit TRBD1. The receptor comes from an adult in good health. The specimen was peripheral blood, collected on day 0 of AZD1222 vaccination. The CDR3 region has the DNA TGTGCCAGTAGTGCAAGCCTGGGACAGGTGGGAAACACCATATATTTT. Translation: CASSASLGQVGNTIYF.